Listed below are T cell receptor beta chains from one sample, sequenced in a study of STAT3 mutations in large granular lymphocyte leukemia. The method was immunoSEQ multiplex PCR; TCRdb's version includes in-frame clones alone and lacks a portion of them. The sample holds 10,000 or so clones, 70% to 90% seen once. The sequenced sample consisted of peripheral blood mononuclear cells. These receptor sequences come from a man aged 60 to 75 with T-cell large granular lymphocyte leukemia. Some clones in this sample may be carry-over from other donors' samples. Both conserved end residues are part of each CDR3. Each record gives: J gene, V gene, clone size, D gene, CDR3 DNA, CDR3 protein. The D gene is left open where the match is weak. A row's size may be missing; if present it is once, few, many or a size class.

TRBJ1-1,TRBV30,.,.,TGTGCCTGGACCTCCGTCGGGACACTTATGAACACTGAAGCTTTCTTT,CAWTSVGTLMNTEAFF
TRBJ1-1,TRBV4-1,.,TRBD1,TGCGCCAGCAGAAAGGGGGCCGAAGCTTTCTTT,CASRKGAEAFF
TRBJ2-7,TRBV4-2,few,.,TGTGCCAGCAGCCAAGATGGGGCCTCCTACGAGCAGTACTTC,CASSQDGASYEQYF
TRBJ2-1,TRBV28,once,TRBD2,TGTGCCAGCAGTTTATCCCGACTAGCGGTTAACAATGAGCAGTTCTTC,CASSLSRLAVNNEQFF
TRBJ2-5,TRBV5-1,.,TRBD2,TGCGCCAGCAGCAAACTAGCGATACAAGAGACCCAGTACTTC,CASSKLAIQETQYF
TRBJ2-7,TRBV28,.,.,TGTGCCAGCAGTTACCTGCACGGGGAGCAGTACTTC,CASSYLHGEQYF
TRBJ2-7,TRBV5-1,once,TRBD2,TGCGCCAGCAGCCTAGATTGGTCGGGGACTAGCGGTACGGGGGGGAACGAGCAGTACTTC,CASSLDWSGTSGTGGNEQYF
TRBJ1-5,TRBV6-5,.,TRBD1,TGTGCCAGCAGGGTCGGACAGGGGTGGTTGCCCCAGCATTTT,CASRVGQGWLPQHF
TRBJ2-3,TRBV4-1,.,TRBD2,TGCGCCAGCAGCCAAGAGGGGGGGGGTGCGGGAGGGCCTATAGATACGCAGTATTTT,CASSQEGGGAGGPIDTQYF
TRBJ1-5,TRBV2,.,.,TGTGCCAGCAGTCCCGGACTTGGGGCGCCCCAGCATTTT,CASSPGLGAPQHF
TRBJ1-6,TRBV15,once,TRBD1,TGTGCCACCAGCAGAGATAGTTCAGGGGGTCTGAACTCACCCCTCCACTTT,CATSRDSSGGLNSPLHF
TRBJ2-3,TRBV18,.,.,TGTGCCAGCTCACCAGCCGAGGGCACAGATACGCAGTATTTT,CASSPAEGTDTQYF
TRBJ1-5,TRBV19,.,.,TGTGCCAGTAGGGGGTTTCTGACAAACAATCAGCCCCAGCATTTT,CASRGFLTNNQPQHF
TRBJ2-2,TRBV7-2,.,.,TGTGCCAGCAGCCGGGCCGGCGGCACCGGGGAGCTGTTTTTT,CASSRAGGTGELFF
TRBJ2-7,TRBV7-8,.,TRBD1,TGTGCCAGCAGCCCGCGACAGGGGGCAGGGTACGAGCAGTACTTC,CASSPRQGAGYEQYF
TRBJ1-5,TRBV6-1,.,.,TGTGCCAGCAGTCTTCCTTTTGATGCCCAGCATTTT,CASSLPFDAQHF
TRBJ2-7,TRBV6-5,.,.,TGTGCCAGCAGTTCTGGGATCAACTACGAGCAGTACTTC,CASSSGINYEQYF
TRBJ2-3,TRBV7-9,.,.,TGTGCCAGCAGCCCTGGCGAAAGCACAGATACGCAGTATTTT,CASSPGESTDTQYF
TRBJ1-2,TRBV6-1,.,.,TGTGCCAGCAGTGAAGGCAACTATGGCTACACCTTC,CASSEGNYGYTF
TRBJ2-5,TRBV28,.,.,TGTGCCAGCAGTTTCGTGGGTACCGAGACCCAGTACTTC,CASSFVGTETQYF
TRBJ2-3,TRBV6-6,.,.,TGTGCCGGAGGCCACACAGATACGCAGTATTTT,CAGGHTDTQYF
TRBJ2-3,TRBV15,.,.,TGTGCCATCCAACAAGGAGGAACAGATACGCAGTATTTT,CAIQQGGTDTQYF
TRBJ2-6,TRBV7-3,.,.,TGTGCCAGCAGCTCCCTATCTGGGGCCAACGTCCTGACTTTC,CASSSLSGANVLTF
TRBJ2-3,TRBV5-1,.,TRBD2,TGCGCCAGCAGCTTTAGCGGGGCCGAGACAGATACGCAGTATTTT,CASSFSGAETDTQYF
TRBJ2-5,TRBV5-1,.,TRBD2,TGCGCCAGCAGCTTGAGGCCTAGCGGGGTGGGGGAGACCCAGTACTTC,CASSLRPSGVGETQYF
TRBJ1-2,TRBV4-1,few,.,TGCGCCAGCAGCCCGGTACTTACCTATGGCTACACCTTC,CASSPVLTYGYTF